This passage covers 27 T cell receptor beta chains from one sample sequenced in a study of OX40 agonist ivuxolimab in advanced cancers. Repertoires were generated with immunoSEQ multiplex PCR, while TCRdb's copy carries only in-frame clones and drops some. The sample has 35,000 to 45,000 clones, 86% seen once. This material consisted of CD4+ or CD8+ T cells sorted from blood, taken in a trial of the OX40 agonist ivuxolimab. These receptors were collected from an adult with an advanced solid tumor such as melanoma, head and neck, liver or kidney cancer.

CDR3 bases: TGTGCCAGCAGTTCGACAGGGAATAGAAACACCATATATTTT. This codes for CASSSTGNRNTIYF. The J gene is TRBJ1-3, the V gene TRBV27; TRBD1 agrees at 7 bases. The CDR3 contains 14 residues. V lost 4 bases, J lost 5 bases, and 5 bases stayed unmatched. From germline, CDR1 is MNHEY and CDR2 SMNVEV (reference sequence).

The rearrangement uses TRBV9 and TRBJ2-4; maybe TRBD2 (6 bases). The length of the CDR3 is 15 residues. Germline V gives CDR1 SGDLS, CDR2 YYNGEE. V was cut by 0 bases and J by 9 bases, with 16 bases left in between. CDR3 sequence: CASSVGGTGAFIQYF. CDR3 in DNA: TGTGCCAGCAGCGTAGGGGGGACTGGGGCATTCATTCAGTACTTC.

This clone came up once. The chain couples TRBV27 to TRBJ2-7; TRBD1 matches 8 bases. The CDR3 loop spans 15 amino acids. The V segment lost 4 bases and the J segment 2 bases; nucleotides outside the gene matches: 7. CDR1 is MNHEY and CDR2 is SMNVEV in the germline V gene (reference sequence). The CDR3 loop reads CASSYHGQGAYEQYF. Written as DNA, the CDR3 is TGTGCCAGCAGTTACCACGGACAGGGAGCCTACGAGCAGTACTTC.

The V gene is TRBV5-1, the J gene TRBJ2-7; 8 nucleotides agree with TRBD1. From germline, CDR1 is SGHRS and CDR2 YFSETQ. V gave up 5 bases and J gave up 3 bases; unmatched junction bases: 7. The CDR3 totals 14 residues. Here the CDR3 DNA reads TGCGCCAGCAGACCACAGGGGGTCTACTACGAGCAGTACTTC. Translated: CASRPQGVYYEQYF. Full variable domain (rest looked up from reference TRBV5-1 and TRBJ2-7): KAGVTQTPRYLIKTRGQQVTLSCSPISGHRSVSWYQQTPGQGLQFLFEYFSETQRNKGNFPGRFSGRQFSNSRSEMNVSTLELGDSALYLCASRPQGVYYEQYFGPGTRLTVT.

This clone was detected only a few times. The rearrangement links TRBV7-6 to TRBJ1-5, with 8 positions matching TRBD1. There are 13 residues in the CDR3. Trimming removed 4 bases from V and 6 bases from J; junction bases left unmatched: 2. CDR1 and CDR2 from the germline V gene are SGHVS and FNYEAQ. The CDR3 spells CASSSGGSQPQHF. DNA of the CDR3: TGTGCCAGCAGCTCAGGGGGCAGTCAGCCCCAGCATTTT.

The chain joins TRBV28 to TRBJ2-3; D call uncertain. V dropped 3 bases and J dropped 2 bases, with 15 bases sitting between them. The CDR3 is made up of 16 amino acids. Germline CDR1 reads MDHEN; CDR2 reads SYDVKM. The CDR3 DNA sequence: TGTGCCAGCAGTTTCTACACACCGTCCCACACAGATACGCAGTATTTT. It translates to CASSFYTPSHTDTQYF.

This chain connects TRBV6-5 to TRBJ2-1; D may be TRBD2 (5 bases). The CDR3 sequence is 14 residues long. From germline, CDR1 is MNHEY and CDR2 SVGAGI. Trimming stripped 4 bases from V and 4 bases from J, with 11 bases between. For the CDR3, the DNA is TGTGCCAGCAGTTTCGGACTTTCTTACAATGAGCAGTTCTTC. Its protein product is CASSFGLSYNEQFF.

This rearrangement joins TRBV29-1 to TRBJ2-2, with TRBD1 identical over 11 bases. V shed 6 bases and J 6 bases; nucleotides not matched to a gene: 6. This CDR3 spans 14 amino acids. CDR1 is SQVTM and CDR2 is ANQGSEA in the germline V gene. The CDR3 DNA sequence: TGCAGCGTCCCCGGGACAGGGGGTCCCGGGGAGCTGTTTTTT. Its protein is CSVPGTGGPGELFF.

This rearrangement joins TRBV5-4 to TRBJ1-2; the match to TRBD1 covers 8 bases. V trimming: 4 bases; J trimming: 8 bases; junction bases outside the gene matches: 16. Germline V gene data show CDR1 as SGHNT and CDR2 as YYREEE (reference sequence). The CDR3 has 16 amino acids. DNA of the CDR3: TGTGCCAGCAGCAGATCCTCCGGGACAGGCCCCGAGGGCTACACCTTC. It translates to CASSRSSGTGPEGYTF. Complete variable domain (other parts from reference TRBV5-4 and TRBJ1-2): ETGVTQSPTHLIKTRGQQVTLRCSSQSGHNTVSWYQQALGQGPQFIFQYYREEENGRGNFPPRFSGLQFPNYSSELNVNALELDDSALYLCASSRSSGTGPEGYTFGSGTRLTVV.

The chain couples TRBV4-2 to TRBJ2-1; 8 bases fit TRBD2. The CDR3 is 17 residues long. Losses at the gene ends were 2 bases for V and 2 bases for J; bases not matched to a gene: 8. Germline V gene lookup returns CDR1 LGHNA and CDR2 YNFKEQ. This chain's CDR3 is CASSQFLPGLAYNEQFF. CDR3 DNA sequence: TGTGCCAGCAGCCAATTCCTACCGGGACTAGCCTACAATGAGCAGTTCTTC.

V gene TRBV13 combines with J gene TRBJ1-2, with TRBD1 as a possible D gene (5 bases). Trimming stripped 6 bases from V and 3 bases from J, with 17 bases between. CDR1 is PRHDT and CDR2 is FYEKMQ in the germline V gene (reference sequence). The CDR3 length is 15 residues. The CDR3 bases are TGTGCCAGCAGACGAACCCGGGACGCCGACTATGGCTACACCTTC. It is translated as CASRRTRDADYGYTF.

The chain recombines TRBV5-5 with TRBJ2-5, with D possibly being TRBD1 (5 bases). The DNA end is a closer match to TRBJ2-7, so the J assignment may be wrong. The CDR3 is 12 amino acids. In germline, CDR1 is SGHKS, CDR2 YYEKEE (reference sequence). CDR3 bases: TGTGCCAGCAGCTTCAGGGTGAGCGAGCAGTACTTC. As protein: CASSFRVSEQYF.

The V call is TRBV13, the J call TRBJ1-6; 8 bases line up with TRBD1. Trimming cost V 10 bases and J 7 bases; bases outside gene matches: 12. CDR1 and CDR2 from the germline V gene are PRHDT and FYEKMQ (reference sequence). This CDR3 region has 15 residues. In DNA form, the CDR3 reads TGTGCCACCATAGAAAAGAGACAGGGGAATTCACCCCTCCACTTT. Encoded protein: CATIEKRQGNSPLHF.

The table lists this clone with a few counts. This chain links TRBV5-4 with TRBJ2-7, with D possibly being TRBD1 (6 bases). Germline V gives CDR1 SGHNT, CDR2 YYREEE (reference sequence). With 1 base removed from V and 6 bases from J, the gap between germline ends came to 8 bases. CDR3 size: 12 residues. Here the CDR3 reads CASSLKGGEQYF. CDR3 DNA sequence: TGTGCCAGCAGCTTGAAAGGGGGCGAGCAGTACTTC.

The V and J genes are TRBV6-5 and TRBJ1-1; no clear D gene. The V end lost 4 bases, the J end lost 0 bases, and 6 bases lay between the germline ends. Germline CDR1 and CDR2: MNHEY and SVGAGI. The CDR3 spans 13 residues. The CDR3 nucleotides are TGTGCCAGCAGTTGGACGGTGAACACTGAAGCTTTCTTT. This codes for CASSWTVNTEAFF.

The J gene is TRBJ2-3, the V gene TRBV14; D unclear. CDR3 length equals 16 residues. V was clipped by 0 bases and J by 0 bases, with 10 bases between them. The germline gives CDR1 SGHDN, CDR2 FVKESK. The CDR3 here is CASSQDPGLSTDTQYF. CDR3 DNA: TGTGCCAGCAGCCAAGATCCGGGCCTTAGCACAGATACGCAGTATTTT.

V and J are TRBV5-5 and TRBJ1-3; D is uncertain. Looked up from germline, CDR1 is SGHKS and CDR2 is YYEKEE (reference sequence). The length of the CDR3 is 15 residues. The V end was cut by 1 base, the J end by 2 bases, with 10 bases between. DNA for the CDR3: TGTGCCAGCAGCTTGAGCCAGTCGCCTGGAAACACCATATATTTT. It translates to CASSLSQSPGNTIYF.

The chain employs TRBV7-3 and TRBJ2-7; weak D call: TRBD1 (6 bases). This CDR3 comprises 13 residues. CDR1 SGHTA and CDR2 FQGTGA come from the germline V gene. V lost 4 bases and J 7 bases, leaving 14 bases between the germline ends. The CDR3 DNA follows: TGTGCCAGCAGCTCCACAGGGACGGGAGAGCAGTACTTC. Its protein is CASSSTGTGEQYF.

The chain uses TRBV7-9 and TRBJ2-5; TRBD2 matches 9 bases. Germline CDR1 and CDR2: SEHNR and FQNEAQ (reference sequence). This CDR3 contains 16 residues. V lost 0 bases and J lost 1; bases outside the gene matches: 3. The CDR3 loop reads CASSLAPSGVQETQYF. The CDR3 DNA follows: TGTGCCAGCAGCTTAGCCCCTAGCGGGGTCCAAGAGACCCAGTACTTC. The full variable domain, in which reference TRBV7-9 and TRBJ2-5 provide the parts outside the CDR3, is DTGVSQNPRHKITKRGQNVTFRCDPISEHNRLYWYRQTLGQGPEFLTYFQNEAQLEKSRLLSDRFSAERPKGSFSTLEIQRTEQGDSAMYLCASSLAPSGVQETQYFGPGTRLLVL.

The V gene is TRBV6-5, the J gene TRBJ1-1; D not certain. The CDR3 spans 15 residues. Germline CDR1 MNHEY, CDR2 SVGAGI. V lost 3 bases to trimming and J lost 5 bases, with 16 bases between them. The CDR3 here is CASSYDGTAGTEAFF. The CDR3 region has the DNA TGTGCCAGCAGTTATGATGGTACAGCGGGGACTGAAGCTTTCTTT.

The V gene is TRBV27, the J gene TRBJ2-7; 9 bases fit TRBD1. V lost 7 bases to trimming and J lost 4 bases; unmatched junction nucleotides: 11. In germline, CDR1 is MNHEY, CDR2 SMNVEV (reference sequence). The CDR3 extends over 15 amino acids. The DNA of the CDR3 is TGTGCCAGCATCGCGGACAGGGGTTGCGTATACGAGCAGTACTTC. Translated: CASIADRGCVYEQYF.

The chain joins TRBV9 to TRBJ2-1; D possibly corresponds to TRBD2 (7 bases). The CDR3 extends over 12 amino acids. The germline CDR1 and CDR2 sequences are SGDLS and YYNGEE. Trimming removed 3 bases from V and 10 bases from J, with 11 bases in between. The CDR3 DNA reads TGTGCCAGCAGCGCGGGCGGGGGCGAGCAGTTCTTC. It yields the protein CASSAGGGEQFF.

This rearrangement joins TRBV10-3 to TRBJ2-7; TRBD2 matches 12 bases. Germline trimming cut 4 bases from V and 2 bases from J; bases unmatched to any gene: 3. The CDR3 extends over 15 amino acids. CDR1 and CDR2 (germline): ENHRY, SYGVKD. CDR3 DNA sequence: TGTGCCATCAGTGGGACTAGCGGGACAACCTACGAGCAGTACTTC. Amino acid sequence: CAISGTSGTTYEQYF.

The chain joins TRBV6-5 to TRBJ1-2, with D perhaps TRBD1 (5 bases). Germline CDR1 is MNHEY and CDR2 is SVGAGI. Trimming removed 2 bases from V and 5 bases from J, with 12 bases in between. CDR3 size: 14 residues. CDR3 sequence reads: CASSYMGVRYGYTF. In nucleotides, the CDR3 is TGTGCCAGCAGTTACATGGGGGTGAGGTATGGCTACACCTTC.

This sequence joins TRBV7-9 and TRBJ2-1; D is tentatively TRBD1 or TRBD2 (6 bases each). Looked up from germline, CDR1 is SEHNR and CDR2 is FQNEAQ (reference sequence). This CDR3 has 15 amino acids. Trimming cost V 1 base and J 8 bases, with 15 bases left between them. CDR3 loop: CASSLEGGPNYEQFF. In nucleotides, the CDR3 is TGTGCCAGCAGCTTAGAGGGGGGCCCGAATTATGAGCAGTTCTTC. The variable domain in full, completed from reference TRBV7-9 and TRBJ2-1, reads DTGVSQNPRHKITKRGQNVTFRCDPISEHNRLYWYRQTLGQGPEFLTYFQNEAQLEKSRLLSDRFSAERPKGSFSTLEIQRTEQGDSAMYLCASSLEGGPNYEQFFGPGTRLTVL.

The V gene is TRBV6-5, the J gene TRBJ2-7; weak D call: TRBD2 (5 bases). CDR3 length: 14 residues. With 7 bases removed from V and 5 bases from J, the gap between germline ends came to 18 bases. CDR1 is MNHEY and CDR2 is SVGAGI in the germline V gene. Written as DNA, the CDR3 is TGTGCCAGCAATCCGAGCGGAGTTTTGCACGAGCAGTACTTC. Translated, it gives CASNPSGVLHEQYF.

In this sample, this clone turned up a few times. The chain employs TRBV28 and TRBJ1-6, with TRBD1 matching 12 bases. The J segment lost 12 bases and the V segment lost 8 bases, leaving 5 bases of the junction unmatched. This CDR3 region has 13 residues. Germline CDR1 reads MDHEN; CDR2 reads SYDVKM. CDR3 sequence reads: CASWDRGRVPLHF. Written as DNA, the CDR3 is TGTGCCAGCTGGGACAGGGGGCGCGTACCCCTCCACTTT.